One and the same sample provided the 19 T cell receptor beta chains below, sequenced in a study of shared clonotypes between healthy human individuals. Assay used: immunoSEQ multiplex PCR; TCRdb lists only in-frame clones, some missing. The table lists roughly 2.1 million clones, about 92% of them singletons. Naivety among CD8 cells was defined by CD45RO negativity and positive CCR7 selection, thereby excluding terminally differentiated effector memory CD45RA+ cells. The sequencing input was naive CD8+ T cells from PBMCs. These receptors came from a man younger than 35 in good health. Some clones in this sample may be carry-over from other donors' samples.

V gene TRBV14 combines with J gene TRBJ2-1; TRBD1 agrees at 7 bases. Trimming cost V 6 bases and J 4 bases; bases outside gene matches: 6. The CDR3 length is 14 residues. Germline CDR1 SGHDN, CDR2 FVKESK. For the CDR3, the DNA is TGTGCCAGCAGTCTGAGGGACAGTTACAATGAGCAGTTCTTC. Amino acid sequence: CASSLRDSYNEQFF.

The chain carries TRBV11-1 and TRBJ2-5; 9 positions agree with TRBD1. The CDR3 totals 15 residues. With 4 bases clipped from V and 7 bases from J, the junction kept 10 bases outside the gene matches. Germline V gene data show CDR1 as SGHAT and CDR2 as FQDESV (reference sequence). The CDR3 sequence: CASSSGQGTLVTQYF. The DNA for the CDR3 is TGTGCCAGCAGCTCAGGACAGGGGACGCTCGTGACCCAGTACTTC.

The chain couples TRBV12-1 to TRBJ1-2. TRBV12-1 is reported as a pseudogene. The CDR3 is made up of 14 amino acids. This CDR3 is CASSPRGTNYGYTF. CDR3 DNA sequence: TGTGCCAGCAGCCCTCGGGGGACTAACTATGGCTACACCTTC.

J is TRBJ2-2 and V is TRBV7-6; 7 positions agree with TRBD2. From germline, CDR1 is SGHVS and CDR2 FNYEAQ. With V trimmed by 2 bases and J by 4 bases, 7 bases remained unmatched. CDR3 length: 16 amino acids. This CDR3 reads CASSLNVGGSTGELFF. In nucleotides, the CDR3 is TGTGCCAGCAGCTTAAACGTCGGCGGGAGCACCGGGGAGCTGTTTTTT.

This chain links TRBV28 with TRBJ2-2; TRBD2 might be the D (5 bases). Per germline, CDR1 MDHEN and CDR2 SYDVKM. This CDR3 contains 15 residues. Trimming shortened V by 6 bases and J by 6 bases, and 17 bases separated the two germline ends. The CDR3 sequence is CASSLGPSRSGELFF. The CDR3 region has the DNA TGTGCCAGCAGCCTTGGACCTAGCCGGTCCGGGGAGCTGTTTTTT.

J is TRBJ2-2 and V is TRBV4-2; unclear D gene. CDR3 length: 18 residues. Germline CDR1 and CDR2: LGHNA and YNFKEQ. V gave up 4 bases and J gave up 1 base, with 19 bases separating them. This chain's CDR3 is CASSLPDKWELNTGELFF. CDR3 DNA sequence: TGTGCCAGCAGCCTTCCTGATAAGTGGGAACTGAACACCGGGGAGCTGTTTTTT.

The chain combines TRBV5-8 with TRBJ2-5; no clear D. The V gene's germline CDR1 is SGHTS and CDR2 YDEGEE. The CDR3 extends over 15 amino acids. V was trimmed by 1 base and J by 1 base, leaving 11 bases between them. The DNA for the CDR3 is TGTGCCAGCAGCTTGTTTTTCAGTACCCAAGAGACCCAGTACTTC. Encoded protein: CASSLFFSTQETQYF.

Only one count was recorded for this clone. The rearrangement uses TRBV9 and TRBJ2-1; 13 nucleotides line up with TRBD2. This CDR3 contains 17 residues. Germline V gene data show CDR1 as SGDLS and CDR2 as YYNGEE. The V gene end was trimmed by 4 bases and the J gene end by 7 bases; junction bases not matched to a gene: 11. For the CDR3, the DNA is TGTGCCAGCAGCCACGGACTAGCGGGAGTCCTCTTGAATGAGCAGTTCTTC. This sequence encodes CASSHGLAGVLLNEQFF.

The chain joins TRBV9 to TRBJ2-1; maybe TRBD1 (6 bases). Trimming took off 4 bases at V and 2 bases at J, with 13 bases between the two ends. This CDR3 comprises 15 residues. Germline V gene data show CDR1 as SGDLS and CDR2 as YYNGEE. The CDR3 sequence is CASSSSGAPYNEQFF. CDR3 DNA: TGTGCCAGCAGCTCCTCAGGGGCCCCCTACAATGAGCAGTTCTTC.

This chain joins TRBV9 and TRBJ2-6, with TRBD2 identical over 10 bases. CDR3 length: 17 residues. The germline CDR1 and CDR2 sequences are SGDLS and YYNGEE. Trimming cost V 3 bases and J 0 bases; bases outside gene matches: 3. This CDR3 reads CASSALAGSSGANVLTF. The CDR3 DNA reads as TGTGCCAGCAGCGCACTAGCGGGGAGCTCTGGGGCCAACGTCCTGACTTTC. Combining the CDR3 with reference TRBV9 and TRBJ2-6 gives the whole variable domain DSGVTQTPKHLITATGQRVTLRCSPRSGDLSVYWYQQSLDQGLQFLIQYYNGEERAKGNILERFSAQQFPDLHSELNLSSLELGDSALYFCASSALAGSSGANVLTFGAGSRLTVL.

V and J are TRBV7-8 and TRBJ2-1; 9 nucleotides align to TRBD2. Losses at the gene ends were 8 bases for V and 3 bases for J; bases not matched to a gene: 11. This CDR3 is built from 16 residues. Germline V gene data show CDR1 as SGHVS and CDR2 as FQNEAQ. For the CDR3, the DNA is TGTGCCAGCGGGGCGGCGCGGGAGGGCCTCTACAATGAGCAGTTCTTC. Its translation: CASGAAREGLYNEQFF.

J is TRBJ2-2 and V is TRBV11-2, with a weak D call TRBD2 (6 bases). The germline V gene encodes CDR1 SGHAT and CDR2 FQNNGV. Trimming removed 1 base at V and 4 bases at J, with 13 bases between. The CDR3 consists of 16 residues. The chain's CDR3 is CASSLGVGTLTGELFF. CDR3 coding DNA: TGTGCCAGCAGCTTAGGGGTGGGGACTCTCACCGGGGAGCTGTTTTTT. The full variable domain, rest sourced from reference TRBV11-2 and TRBJ2-2, is EAGVAQSPRYKIIEKRQSVAFWCNPISGHATLYWYQQILGQGPKLLIQFQNNGVVDDSQLPKDRFSAERLKGVDSTLKIQPAKLEDSAVYLCASSLGVGTLTGELFFGEGSRLTVL.

Points on this clone: Other DNA sequences in this sample translate to the same CDR3. The chain combines TRBV27 with TRBJ2-7; TRBD2 aligns across 14 bases. This CDR3 region has 15 residues. J gave up 3 bases and V 5 bases, and 3 bases lay outside the gene matches. The germline gives CDR1 MNHEY, CDR2 SMNVEV (reference sequence). DNA of the CDR3: TGTGCCAGCAGTCTGGGACTAGCGGGAGTCTACGAGCAGTACTTC. This sequence encodes CASSLGLAGVYEQYF.

The CDR3 nucleotides are TGTGCCAGCAGCCCACGGTCTAGCGGATCCTACAATGAGCAGTTCTTC. It is translated as CASSPRSSGSYNEQFF. The gene calls are TRBV11-2 and TRBJ2-1, with 7 bases aligning to TRBD2. Germline assignment: CDR1 SGHAT and CDR2 FQNNGV. Unmatched junction bases numbered 8, after V lost 5 bases and J lost 1 base. The CDR3 extends over 16 amino acids.

The chain employs TRBV21-1 and TRBJ2-5; the table's D call TRBD2 went unverified against the DNA. TRBV21-1 is tagged as a pseudogene. This CDR3 has 16 residues. The CDR3 reads CASRGRGTSGEETQYF. The CDR3 DNA reads TGTGCCAGCAGAGGGAGGGGGACTAGCGGTGAAGAGACCCAGTACTTC.

This rearrangement joins TRBV6-6 to TRBJ1-2, with D uncertain. Germline V gene lookup returns CDR1 MNHNY and CDR2 SVGAGI (reference sequence). The CDR3 is 14 amino acids. V lost 2 bases, J lost 8 bases, and 15 bases lay in between. This CDR3 is CASSYTLAGEGYTF. The CDR3 DNA reads as TGTGCCAGCAGTTACACCCTGGCAGGAGAAGGCTACACCTTC.

This clone has a handful of counts. This chain connects TRBV9 to TRBJ1-1; 7 bases agree with TRBD1. Germline CDR1 and CDR2: SGDLS and YYNGEE. V shed 3 bases and J 7 bases; nucleotides not matched to a gene: 3. This CDR3 has 12 residues. The CDR3 loop reads CASSERDSEAFF. As DNA, the CDR3 is TGTGCCAGCAGCGAACGGGACAGTGAAGCTTTCTTT.

This chain joins TRBV27 and TRBJ2-3, with a possible D match to TRBD2 (6 bases). Germline CDR1 is MNHEY and CDR2 is SMNVEV (reference sequence). Trimming removed 7 bases from V and 4 bases from J, with 18 bases in between. The CDR3 spans 15 residues. The CDR3 bases are TGTGCCAGCACCTCGATTGGGGAGCGGGCAGATACGCAGTATTTT. Translated: CASTSIGERADTQYF.

The chain recombines TRBV5-6 with TRBJ1-1, with D hard to call. V was pared by 2 bases and J by 5 bases, with 16 bases between. The CDR3 is 15 amino acids. CDR1 and CDR2 (germline): SGHDT, YYEEEE. The CDR3 DNA is TGTGCCAGCAGCTTAGGAGGAAGCATTTGGACTGAAGCTTTCTTT. This translates into CASSLGGSIWTEAFF.